What follows are 8 T cell receptor beta chains derived from one specimen sequenced in a study of shared clonotypes between healthy human individuals (TCRdb year 2020). Library preparation was by the immunoSEQ multiplex PCR assay. TCRdb took this table from immuneACCESS and kept in-frame rearrangements with V and J called. Such tables lack part of the clones; where checked against another copy, unresolved V genes explain under half of the gap, and the rest is unexplained. For this sample there are roughly 550,000 clones; roughly 95% appear just once. About 0.11% of the sample is taken by the ten largest. CD8 naive samples were obtained by positive selection for CCR7 among CD45RO-negative cells, yielding a CD45RA+CCR7+ population from which TemRA cells were excluded. The material sequenced was naive CD8+ T cells sorted from blood. Taken with the paper, the label for cell subset or site translates to: CD45RA+CCR7+. The receptors derive from a woman in her 30s in good health.

The chain is built from TRBV13 and TRBJ2-1; 9 nucleotides align to TRBD1. The CDR3 sequence is 20 residues long. V dropped 5 bases and J dropped 2; count of bases not matched to a gene: 19. Germline-derived CDR1 and CDR2 are PRHDT and FYEKMQ (reference sequence). CDR3 residues: CASSPVGTGSSGTPYNEQFF. The CDR3 nucleotides read TGTGCCAGCAGCCCCGTCGGGACAGGGTCCAGCGGGACTCCCTACAATGAGCAGTTCTTC.

This sequence joins TRBV5-4 and TRBJ1-2; D possibly corresponds to TRBD1 (6 bases). V lost 3 bases to trimming and J lost 4 bases, with 13 bases between them. Germline V gives CDR1 SGHNT, CDR2 YYREEE (reference sequence). The CDR3 length is 14 residues. The CDR3 nucleotides are TGTGCCAGCAGCTACCTGGTAGGGGGCTATGGCTACACCTTC. Its translation is CASSYLVGGYGYTF.

As for this clone: The junction shows a germline mismatch at one end, possibly a read error. The V and J genes are TRBV6-1 and TRBJ2-4; perhaps TRBD2 as D (7 bases). Germline CDR1 reads MNHNS; CDR2 reads SASEGT. The CDR3 contains 12 residues. Here the CDR3 reads CASSEGGDIQYF. The CDR3 DNA reads as TGTGCCAGCAGCGAAGGGGGGGACATTCAGTACTTC.

The rearrangement uses TRBV5-6 and TRBJ2-7; no reliable D call. V lost 2 bases, J lost 3 bases, and 9 bases lay in between. The CDR3 sequence is 13 residues long. Germline lookup yields CDR1 SGHDT and CDR2 YYEEEE. The CDR3 sequence: CASSFSGRYEQYF. The CDR3, as DNA: TGTGCCAGCAGCTTTTCCGGCCGCTACGAGCAGTACTTC.

The J gene is TRBJ2-7, the V gene TRBV5-6, with D possibly matching TRBD1 (5 bases). Germline CDR1 SGHDT, CDR2 YYEEEE. Between the trimmed V and J ends, which lost 1 base and 0 bases, there was a span of 17 bases. The CDR3 covers 17 residues. CDR3 sequence: CASSLMTQQGSSYEQYF. As DNA, the CDR3 is TGTGCCAGCAGCTTGATGACCCAGCAGGGCAGCTCCTACGAGCAGTACTTC.

The rearrangement links TRBV14 to TRBJ1-1, with no clear D. Germline V lookup: CDR1 SGHDN, CDR2 FVKESK. CDR3 length: 12 amino acids. V gave up 1 base and J gave up 6 bases, with 6 bases separating them. This CDR3 is CASSQAGAEAFF. Written as DNA, the CDR3 is TGTGCCAGCAGCCAAGCGGGCGCTGAAGCTTTCTTT. The complete variable domain, with remaining parts taken from reference TRBV14 and TRBJ1-1, reads EAGVTQFPSHSVIEKGQTVTLRCDPISGHDNLYWYRRVMGKEIKFLLHFVKESKQDESGMPNNRFLAERTGGTYSTLKVQPAELEDSGVYFCASSQAGAEAFFGQGTRLTVV.

The V call is TRBV19, the J call TRBJ2-4; TRBD1 is a possible D gene (5 bases). The V end lost 5 bases, the J end lost 6 bases, and 17 bases lay between the germline ends. The CDR3 consists of 15 residues. Per germline, CDR1 LNHDA and CDR2 SQIVND (reference sequence). This CDR3 is CASSYRQPPRNIQYF. CDR3 bases: TGTGCCAGTAGTTACCGACAGCCTCCTCGAAACATTCAGTACTTC.

The chain carries TRBV10-3 and TRBJ2-3; 8 nucleotides match TRBD2. Germline CDR1 and CDR2: ENHRY and SYGVKD. V lost 3 bases to trimming and J lost 2 bases; unmatched junction nucleotides: 13. The CDR3 is 18 residues long. CDR3 DNA: TGTGCCATCAGTGATGCACTAGCGGCCCAAGACCCCACAGATACGCAGTATTTT. Translation gives CAISDALAAQDPTDTQYF.